This entry describes one TCR beta chain. Its target is not known. The sample is drawn from a study of cytomegalovirus exposure and HLA in healthy donors. It was with 60 Vbeta and 13 Jbeta primers that the PCR ran. Assay: immunoSEQ multiplex PCR; the TCRdb copy retains only in-frame clones and omits some. This listing includes 35,000 to 45,000 clones. Study findings and constraints: Compared with the approximately 670-donor mean, an Asian-associated ancestry cluster reportedly had fewer N-insertions, according to a later analysis. CMV serostatus stood as the only immune exposure information on hand. TCR beta chains associated with HLA were, in a later analysis, more clonally expanded than equally common others. The majority of CMV-associated TCR beta chains were reported as apparently HLA-restricted in a later analysis.

The sequence was collected from a male donor in good health and CMV-seronegative. Sequenced material: PBMCs.

In DNA form, the CDR3 reads TGTGCCAGCAGCTTCATGAATCAGCCCCAGCATTTT. Its translation: CASSFMNQPQHF. The J gene is TRBJ1-5, the V gene TRBV7-2; D uncertain. Per germline, CDR1 SGHTA and CDR2 FQGNSA. V lost 3 bases and J lost 4, with 4 bases in between. CDR3 length: 12 amino acids.